This TCR beta chain was found in a study of blood T cell repertoires in COVID-19 (dated by TCRdb to between 2020 and 2021). As for the study more broadly: Samples from collaborators originated in the United States, Italy and Spain and spanned both the acute and convalescent phases of COVID-19. Subjects who had been exposed to COVID-19, were actively infected with it, or had recovered from it provided the deeply sampled blood TCRbeta repertoires that made up the dataset. A freely available public database, intended as a resource for researchers studying the immune response to SARS-CoV-2, is where the repertoires were released. Samples came from the ongoing ImmuneRACE study (first 160 participants) plus 1,254 subjects from 6 global collaborators. The sample metadata nearly always contained a de-identified subject ID, COVID-19 status, age in years and sex. HLA class I and class II types, where available, came from metadata supplied by the sample provider rather than from assay-based typing. The prospective study material was composed of cDNA or gDNA derived from T cells, B-cell-depleted T cells, or PBMCs.

Remarks on this clone: Its antigen target is currently unknown. No base-level quality is on record; no much larger clone is a single base apart.

What the research found in general, with its limitations: The quantity of clinical and demographic metadata differed by source and by participant and was supplied without curation.

The immunoSEQ Assay, a bias-controlled multiplex PCR, was used to amplify TCRbeta CDR3 regions from genomic DNA. On the study's bioinformatics: Nucleated cell counts per sample were estimated from amplification of reference gene primers within the assay. To quantify the absolute abundance of each unique TCRbeta CDR3 rearrangement, sequence reads were collapsed and filtered. For each sample, productive Simpson clonality was calculated as the square root of Simpson's diversity index over productive rearrangements. Not all clones reach the TCRdb copy of this immuneACCESS table, which keeps in-frame sequences only. Checked studies attribute under half of the gap to unresolved V genes and leave the rest unexplained. The V and J calls and clone size come from that table; D and trimming were worked out from the DNA. Across this sample there are roughly 160,000 clones, with about 91% seen only once. The top ten clonotypes cover about 3.9% of the sample.

Another Seattle source contributed samples from volunteer blood donors who had recovered from COVID-19. Collaborating institutions collected whole blood in K2EDTA tubes following their own protocols. For TCRbeta analysis, collaborator samples were shipped as frozen whole blood, as isolated PBMCs, or as DNA extracted from either sample type. For CDR1 and CDR2, the germline V gene lists SGHDN and FVKESK. From the cysteine through the phenylalanine, the CDR3 covers 15 amino acids. Kept here is only the CDR3 DNA, which spans 45 bases and is read in frame from base 1. Trimming at the junction amounts to 4 bases on V and 6 bases on J, and the germline ends lie 17 bases apart.

Rearrangement joined TRBV14 to TRBJ2-3; a weak D assignment points to TRBD2 (6 bases agree). Sequencing was done on a sample of peripheral blood. This TCR derives from a woman aged 55-70 years who had recovered from COVID-19. The sequenced DNA is TGTGCCAGCAGCCGGGCGGGACTCGCCTTTGATACGCAGTATTTT. This codes for CASSRAGLAFDTQYF.